The 5 T cell receptor beta chains in this list originate from one sample, sequenced in a study of immune cell composition in non-small cell lung cancer. The assay was immunoSEQ multiplex PCR, and TCRdb's table has in-frame clones only and misses some. Of about 1,700 clones in the sample, 78% were seen once. These data were also reused for a study on CD4 T cells in lung cancer.

Sequencing was carried out using lung tumor tissue. Receptors originate from a human donor with non-small cell lung cancer.

The J gene is TRBJ1-1, the V gene TRBV7-9, with unresolved D. From germline, CDR1 is SEHNR and CDR2 FQNEAQ (reference sequence). Trimming shortened V by 11 bases and J by 1 base, and 8 bases separated the two germline ends. The CDR3 runs to 11 residues. The CDR3 DNA reads TGTGCCCTGGGAGGGAACACTGAAGCTTTCTTT. Its protein product is CALGGNTEAFF.

This clone was seen once. CDR3 residues: CASSFGVFQKGIQYF. The CDR3 bases are TGTGCCAGCAGTTTCGGGGTATTCCAAAAAGGAATTCAGTACTTC. The genes are TRBV28 and TRBJ2-4; TRBD2 might be the D (5 bases). CDR1 and CDR2 (germline): MDHEN, SYDVKM. V was clipped by 3 bases and J by 10 bases, with 19 bases between them. CDR3 length equals 15 residues. Full variable domain (outside the CDR3, taken from reference TRBV28 and TRBJ2-4): DVKVTQSSRYLVKRTGEKVFLECVQDMDHENMFWYRQDPGLGLRLIYFSYDVKMKEKGDIPEGYSVSREKKERFSLILESASTNQTSMYLCASSFGVFQKGIQYFGAGTRLSVL.

J is TRBJ2-2 and V is TRBV11-3, with a possible D match to TRBD2 (7 bases). The CDR3 runs to 15 residues. The germline CDR1 and CDR2 sequences are SGHNT and YENEEA. The V and J ends lost 5 bases and 2 bases respectively, with 12 bases between them. The CDR3 spells CASSRGGLNTGELFF. The DNA for the CDR3 is TGTGCCAGCAGCCGCGGGGGCCTCAACACCGGGGAGCTGTTTTTT. The full variable domain, completed using reference TRBV11-3 and TRBJ2-2, is EAGVVQSPRYKIIEKKQPVAFWCNPISGHNTLYWYLQNLGQGPELLIRYENEEAVDDSQLPKDRFSAERLKGVDSTLKIQPAELGDSAVYLCASSRGGLNTGELFFGEGSRLTVL.

J is TRBJ2-1 and V is TRBV7-9; TRBD1 might be the D (6 bases). V lost 6 bases and J 3 bases, leaving 18 bases between the germline ends. This CDR3 comprises 16 residues. Germline CDR1 is SEHNR and CDR2 is FQNEAQ (reference sequence). CDR3 sequence reads: CASRKFPDSLYNEQFF. The CDR3 region has the DNA TGTGCCAGCAGAAAATTCCCGGACAGTCTCTACAATGAGCAGTTCTTC.

A remark on this clone: One end of the junction fails to match germline, which may point to a read error. The chain combines TRBV14 with TRBJ2-4; D may be TRBD1 (5 bases). Germline assignment: CDR1 SGHDN and CDR2 FVKESK. The CDR3 runs 15 residues. The CDR3 bases are TGTGCCAGCAGCGCCGTCAGGGAAGCCGAAAACATTCAGTACTTC. Its translation: CASSAVREAENIQYF.